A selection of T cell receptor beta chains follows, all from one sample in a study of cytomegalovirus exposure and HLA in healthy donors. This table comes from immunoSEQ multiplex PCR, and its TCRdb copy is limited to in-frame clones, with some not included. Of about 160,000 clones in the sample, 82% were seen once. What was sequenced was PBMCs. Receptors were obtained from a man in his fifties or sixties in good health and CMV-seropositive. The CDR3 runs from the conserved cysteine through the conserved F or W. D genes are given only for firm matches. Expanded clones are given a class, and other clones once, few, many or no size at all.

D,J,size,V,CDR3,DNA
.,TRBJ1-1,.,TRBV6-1,CASSKEGEGTEAFF,TGTGCCAGCAGTAAGGAGGGAGAGGGCACTGAAGCTTTCTTT
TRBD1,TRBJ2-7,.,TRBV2,CASSDGQGPYEQYF,TGTGCCAGCAGTGATGGACAGGGCCCCTACGAGCAGTACTTC
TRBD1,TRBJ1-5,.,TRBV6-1,CASSRDRSNQPQHF,TGTGCCAGCAGCCGGGACAGAAGCAATCAGCCCCAGCATTTT
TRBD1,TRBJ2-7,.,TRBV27,CASSPEPGQPPREQYF,TGTGCCAGCAGTCCCGAGCCGGGACAGCCACCCCGGGAGCAGTACTTC
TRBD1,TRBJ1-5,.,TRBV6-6,CASSIGTGGLPQHF,TGTGCCAGCAGTATCGGGACAGGGGGCTTGCCCCAGCATTTT
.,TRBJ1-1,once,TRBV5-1,CASSLLTGQGTEAFF,TGCGCCAGCAGCTTGCTTACGGGCCAGGGCACTGAAGCTTTCTTT
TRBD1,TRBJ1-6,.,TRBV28,CASSYRDRGNSPLHF,TGTGCCAGCAGCTACCGGGACAGGGGTAATTCACCCCTCCACTTT
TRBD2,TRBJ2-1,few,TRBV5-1,CASSPGAGPYNEQFF,TGCGCCAGCAGCCCTGGAGCGGGGCCCTACAATGAGCAGTTCTTC
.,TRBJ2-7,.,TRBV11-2,CASSLGSYEQYF,TGTGCCAGCAGCCTCGGCTCCTACGAGCAGTACTTC
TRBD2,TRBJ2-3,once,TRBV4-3,CASSQQPLAGGPIDTQYF,TGCGCCAGCAGCCAACAACCCCTAGCGGGAGGGCCCATAGATACGCAGTATTTT
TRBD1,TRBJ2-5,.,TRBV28,CASRTGGQETQYF,TGTGCCAGCAGAACAGGGGGACAAGAGACCCAGTACTTC
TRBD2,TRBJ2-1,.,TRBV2,CASRASGGVNNEQFF,TGTGCCAGCAGGGCTAGCGGGGGAGTTAACAATGAGCAGTTCTTC
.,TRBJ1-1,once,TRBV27,CASSLGGSAFMNTEAFF,TGTGCCAGCAGTTTAGGGGGGTCCGCTTTCATGAACACTGAAGCTTTCTTT
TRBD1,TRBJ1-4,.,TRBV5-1,CASSPAGTGDEKLFF,TGCGCCAGCAGTCCGGCCGGGACAGGGGATGAAAAACTGTTTTTT
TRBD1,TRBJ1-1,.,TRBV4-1,CASSLRTGGLTEAFF,TGCGCCAGCAGCCTCCGGACAGGGGGACTCACTGAAGCTTTCTTT
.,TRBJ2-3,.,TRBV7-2,CASSASSFTQYF,TGTGCCAGCAGCGCGTCTAGTTTTACGCAGTATTTT
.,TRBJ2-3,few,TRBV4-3,CASSRGGRADTQYF,TGCGCCAGCAGCCGCGGGGGCCGGGCAGATACGCAGTATTTT
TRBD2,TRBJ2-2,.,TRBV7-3,CASSLTVTSGPGELFF,TGTGCCAGCAGCTTAACTGTGACTAGCGGGCCCGGGGAGCTGTTTTTT
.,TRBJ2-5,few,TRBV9,CASSVQDSPGAQYF,TGTGCCAGCAGCGTCCAGGACTCTCCTGGGGCCCAGTACTTC
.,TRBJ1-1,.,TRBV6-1,CATGQPMNTEAFF,TGTGCCACAGGACAACCCATGAACACTGAAGCTTTCTTT
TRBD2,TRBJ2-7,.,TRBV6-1,CASSGRGGYEQYF,TGTGCCAGCAGTGGGCGGGGGGGCTACGAGCAGTACTTC
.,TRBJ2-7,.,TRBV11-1,CASSLDGGFFYEQYF,TGTGCCAGCAGCTTAGATGGGGGCTTTTTCTACGAGCAGTACTTC